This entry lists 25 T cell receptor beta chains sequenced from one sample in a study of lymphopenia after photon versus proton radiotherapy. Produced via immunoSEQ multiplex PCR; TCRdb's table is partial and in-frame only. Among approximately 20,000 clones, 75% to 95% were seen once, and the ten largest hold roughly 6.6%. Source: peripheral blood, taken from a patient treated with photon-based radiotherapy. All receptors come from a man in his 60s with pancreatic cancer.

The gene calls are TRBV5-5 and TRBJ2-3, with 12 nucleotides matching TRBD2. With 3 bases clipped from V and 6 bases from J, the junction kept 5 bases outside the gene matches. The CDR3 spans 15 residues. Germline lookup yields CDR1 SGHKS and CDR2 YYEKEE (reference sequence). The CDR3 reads CASSSGLAGWDTQYF. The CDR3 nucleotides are TGTGCCAGCAGCTCAGGACTAGCGGGGTGGGATACGCAGTATTTT.

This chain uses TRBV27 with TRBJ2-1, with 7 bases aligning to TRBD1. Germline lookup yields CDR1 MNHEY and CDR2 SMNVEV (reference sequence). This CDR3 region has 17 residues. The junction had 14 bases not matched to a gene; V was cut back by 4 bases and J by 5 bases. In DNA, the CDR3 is TGTGCCAGCAGTTCCTCTTCGAGGGGGCGGAAGAACAATGAGCAGTTCTTC. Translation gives CASSSSSRGRKNNEQFF.

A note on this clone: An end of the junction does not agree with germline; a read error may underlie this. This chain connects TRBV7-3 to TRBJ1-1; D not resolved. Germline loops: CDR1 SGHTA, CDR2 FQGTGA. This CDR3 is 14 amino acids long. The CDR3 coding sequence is TGTGCCAGCAGCCTAACCCCAGGGAACACTGAAGCTTTCTTT. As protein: CASSLTPGNTEAFF. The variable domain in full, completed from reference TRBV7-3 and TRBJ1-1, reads GAGVSQTPSNKVTEKGKYVELRCDPISGHTALYWYRQSLGQGPEFLIYFQGTGAADDSGLPNDRFFAVRPEGSVSTLKIQRTERGDSAVYLCASSLTPGNTEAFFGQGTRLTVV.

The CDR3 DNA reads as TGTGCCAGCAGTTTCGCACCAAATTCACCCCTCCACTTT. This codes for CASSFAPNSPLHF. The V gene is TRBV11-2, the J gene TRBJ1-6, with D uncertain. V lost 6 bases to trimming and J lost 7 bases, with 10 bases between them. This CDR3 region has 13 residues. CDR1 and CDR2 from the germline V gene are SGHAT and FQNNGV. The variable domain in full, completed from reference TRBV11-2 and TRBJ1-6, reads EAGVAQSPRYKIIEKRQSVAFWCNPISGHATLYWYQQILGQGPKLLIQFQNNGVVDDSQLPKDRFSAERLKGVDSTLKIQPAKLEDSAVYLCASSFAPNSPLHFGNGTRLTVT.

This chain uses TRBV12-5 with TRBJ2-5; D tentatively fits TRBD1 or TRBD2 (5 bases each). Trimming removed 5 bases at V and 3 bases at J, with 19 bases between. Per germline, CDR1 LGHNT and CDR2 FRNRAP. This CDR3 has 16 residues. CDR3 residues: CASGPGKGTPEETQYF. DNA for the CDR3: TGTGCTAGTGGTCCTGGTAAGGGGACGCCTGAAGAGACCCAGTACTTC.

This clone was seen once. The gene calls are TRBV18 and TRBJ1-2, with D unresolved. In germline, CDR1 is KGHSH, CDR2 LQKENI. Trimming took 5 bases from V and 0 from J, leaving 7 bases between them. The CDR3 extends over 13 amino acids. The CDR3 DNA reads TGTGCCAGCTCAGAAACCCCTAACTATGGCTACACCTTC. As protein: CASSETPNYGYTF. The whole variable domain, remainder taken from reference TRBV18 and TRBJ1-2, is NAGVMQNPRHLVRRRGQEARLRCSPMKGHSHVYWYRQLPEEGLKFMVYLQKENIIDESGMPKERFSAEFPKEGPSILRIQQVVRGDSAAYFCASSETPNYGYTFGSGTRLTVV.

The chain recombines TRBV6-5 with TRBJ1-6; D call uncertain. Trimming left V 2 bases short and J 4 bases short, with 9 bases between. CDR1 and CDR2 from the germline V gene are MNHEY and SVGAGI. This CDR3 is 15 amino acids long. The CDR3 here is CASSYGVGYNSPLHF. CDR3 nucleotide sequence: TGTGCCAGCAGTTACGGAGTAGGGTATAATTCACCCCTCCACTTT.

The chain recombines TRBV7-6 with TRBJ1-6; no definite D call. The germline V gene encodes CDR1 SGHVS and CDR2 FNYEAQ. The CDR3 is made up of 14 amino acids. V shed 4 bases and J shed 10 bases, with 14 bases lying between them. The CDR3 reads CASSSMDPRSPLHF. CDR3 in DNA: TGTGCCAGCAGCTCGATGGATCCGCGATCACCCCTCCACTTT.

Written as DNA, the CDR3 is TGTGCCAGCAGCAGGACTAGCGGGGGGGCAGAAAATGAGCAGTTCTTC. It specifies CASSRTSGGAENEQFF. This chain uses TRBV7-2 with TRBJ2-1, with 15 bases fitting TRBD2. The CDR3 extends over 16 amino acids. Germline values: CDR1 SGHTA, CDR2 FQGNSA. After removal of 5 bases from V and 7 bases from J, the junction contained 6 bases not matched to a gene.

CDR3 sequence reads: CAKGSFHVRNSPLHF. CDR3 nucleotide sequence: TGCGCAAAGGGGAGTTTTCATGTTCGTAATTCACCCCTCCACTTT. V is TRBV5-1 and J is TRBJ1-6; D is perhaps TRBD1 (5 bases). The CDR3 loop spans 15 amino acids. The germline V gene has CDR1 SGHRS and CDR2 YFSETQ.

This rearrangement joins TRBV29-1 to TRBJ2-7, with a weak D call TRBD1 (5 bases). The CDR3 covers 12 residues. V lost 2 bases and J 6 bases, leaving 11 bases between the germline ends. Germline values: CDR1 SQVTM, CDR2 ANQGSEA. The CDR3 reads CSVEPGRGEQYF. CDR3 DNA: TGCAGCGTTGAACCAGGTAGGGGCGAGCAGTACTTC.

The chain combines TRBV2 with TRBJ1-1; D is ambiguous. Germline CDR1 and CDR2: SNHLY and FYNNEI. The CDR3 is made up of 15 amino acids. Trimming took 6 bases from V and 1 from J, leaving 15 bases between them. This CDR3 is CASSSTRAPNTEAFF. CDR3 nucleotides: TGTGCCAGCAGCTCAACGAGAGCGCCGAACACTGAAGCTTTCTTT.

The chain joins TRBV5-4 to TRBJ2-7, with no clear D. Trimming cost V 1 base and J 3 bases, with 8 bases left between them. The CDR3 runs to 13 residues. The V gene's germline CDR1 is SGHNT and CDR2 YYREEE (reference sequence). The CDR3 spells CASSLRAGYEQYF. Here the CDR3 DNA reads TGTGCCAGCAGCTTGCGGGCAGGCTACGAGCAGTACTTC.

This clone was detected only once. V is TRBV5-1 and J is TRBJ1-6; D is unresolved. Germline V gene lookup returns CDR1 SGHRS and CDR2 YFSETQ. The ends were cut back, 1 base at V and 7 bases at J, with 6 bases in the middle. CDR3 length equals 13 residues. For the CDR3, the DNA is TGCGCCAGCAGCTTGTACCAGAATTCACCCCTCCACTTT. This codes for CASSLYQNSPLHF.

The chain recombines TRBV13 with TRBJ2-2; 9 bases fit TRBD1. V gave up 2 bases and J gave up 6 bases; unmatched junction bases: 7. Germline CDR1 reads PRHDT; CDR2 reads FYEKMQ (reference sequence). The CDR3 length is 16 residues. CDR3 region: CASSLRDREYSGELFF. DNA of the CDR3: TGTGCCAGCAGCTTAAGGGACAGGGAATATTCCGGGGAGCTGTTTTTT.

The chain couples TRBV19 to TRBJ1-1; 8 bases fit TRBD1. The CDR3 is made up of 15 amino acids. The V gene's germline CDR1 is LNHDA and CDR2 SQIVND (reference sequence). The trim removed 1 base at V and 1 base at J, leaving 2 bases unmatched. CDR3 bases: TGTGCCAGTAGTATAGGTGGACAGGGGAACACTGAAGCTTTCTTT. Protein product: CASSIGGQGNTEAFF.

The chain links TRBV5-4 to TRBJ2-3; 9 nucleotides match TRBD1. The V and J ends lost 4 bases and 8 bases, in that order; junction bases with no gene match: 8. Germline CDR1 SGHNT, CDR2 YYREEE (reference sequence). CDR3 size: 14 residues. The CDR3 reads CASSLGRTGATQYF. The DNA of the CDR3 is TGTGCCAGCAGCCTAGGCCGGACAGGGGCTACGCAGTATTTT. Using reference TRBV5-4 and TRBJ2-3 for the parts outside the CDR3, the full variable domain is ETGVTQSPTHLIKTRGQQVTLRCSSQSGHNTVSWYQQALGQGPQFIFQYYREEENGRGNFPPRFSGLQFPNYSSELNVNALELDDSALYLCASSLGRTGATQYFGPGTRLTVL.

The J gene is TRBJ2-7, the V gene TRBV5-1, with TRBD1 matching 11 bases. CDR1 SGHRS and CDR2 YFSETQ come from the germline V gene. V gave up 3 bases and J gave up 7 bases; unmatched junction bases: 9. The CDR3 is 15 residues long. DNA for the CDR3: TGCGCCAGCAGCTCGGACAGGGGGCGAGCGGGAGAGCAGTACTTC. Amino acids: CASSSDRGRAGEQYF.

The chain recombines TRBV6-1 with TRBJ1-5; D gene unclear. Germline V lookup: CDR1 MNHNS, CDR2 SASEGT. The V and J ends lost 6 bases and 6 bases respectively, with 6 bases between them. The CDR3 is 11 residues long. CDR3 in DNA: TGTGCCAGCAGGGTAGGTCAGCCCCAGCATTTT. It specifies CASRVGQPQHF.

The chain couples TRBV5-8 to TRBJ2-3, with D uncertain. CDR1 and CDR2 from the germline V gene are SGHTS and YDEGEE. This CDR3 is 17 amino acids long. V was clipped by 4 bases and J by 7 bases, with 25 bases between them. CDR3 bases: TGTGCCAGCAGCCCACGCCCCCTAGGGCCGGTCGGAAATACGCAGTATTTT. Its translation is CASSPRPLGPVGNTQYF.

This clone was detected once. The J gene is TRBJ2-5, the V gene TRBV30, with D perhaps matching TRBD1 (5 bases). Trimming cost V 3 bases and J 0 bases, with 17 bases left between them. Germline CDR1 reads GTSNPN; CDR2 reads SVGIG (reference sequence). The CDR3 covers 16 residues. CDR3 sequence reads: CAWRVRNPGYQETQYF. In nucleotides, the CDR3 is TGTGCCTGGAGAGTGAGAAATCCAGGGTACCAAGAGACCCAGTACTTC.

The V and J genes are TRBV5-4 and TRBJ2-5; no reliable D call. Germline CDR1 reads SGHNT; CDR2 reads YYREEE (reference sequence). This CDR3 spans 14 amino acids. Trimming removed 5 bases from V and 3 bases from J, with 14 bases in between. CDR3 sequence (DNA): TGTGCCAGCAGTTCCCTGGACGGTAAAGAGACCCAGTACTTC. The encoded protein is CASSSLDGKETQYF. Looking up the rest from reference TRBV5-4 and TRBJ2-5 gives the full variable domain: ETGVTQSPTHLIKTRGQQVTLRCSSQSGHNTVSWYQQALGQGPQFIFQYYREEENGRGNFPPRFSGLQFPNYSSELNVNALELDDSALYLCASSSLDGKETQYFGPGTRLLVL.

The CDR3 loop is CASSYQGGLNEKLFF. The CDR3 nucleotides read TGTGCCAGCAGCTACCAAGGAGGCCTTAATGAAAAACTGTTTTTT. The rearrangement joins TRBV5-5 to TRBJ1-4, with D uncertain. The V gene's germline CDR1 is SGHKS and CDR2 YYEKEE (reference sequence). V dropped 3 bases and J dropped 4 bases, with 13 bases sitting between them. This CDR3 is 15 amino acids long.

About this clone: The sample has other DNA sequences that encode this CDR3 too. CDR3 in amino acids: CASSPGLGEKLFF. CDR3 DNA: TGTGCCAGCTCACCCGGTCTCGGTGAAAAACTGTTTTTT. The rearrangement links TRBV18 to TRBJ1-4, with unresolved D. The CDR3 has 13 residues. The germline gives CDR1 KGHSH, CDR2 LQKENI. Deletions cut 3 bases from V and 7 bases from J, with 9 bases between.

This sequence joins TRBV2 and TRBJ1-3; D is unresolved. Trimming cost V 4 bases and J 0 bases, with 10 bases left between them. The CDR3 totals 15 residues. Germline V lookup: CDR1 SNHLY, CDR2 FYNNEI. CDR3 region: CASSGERFSGNTIYF. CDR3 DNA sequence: TGTGCCAGCAGTGGCGAGCGGTTCTCTGGAAACACCATATATTTT.